Each of the 20 T cell receptor beta chains below was sequenced from the same sample in a study of T cells after yellow fever vaccination (dated by TCRdb to the late 2010s). The library was prepared using 5' RACE. TCRdb shows the sequencer as Illumina HiSeq 2500. Using fastp at Q25 and MiXCR, TCRdb reprocessed the public reads and kept productive beta chains. Each entry merges the rows of one CDR3 protein and shows their most common DNA and genes. The sample profile shows 250,000 or so distinct CDR3 sequences; 6.9% of them were found once. The top ten clones comprise approximately 0.85% of the sample. Taken with the paper, the label for treatment or condition translates to: live attenuated yellow fever vaccine strain. The source was CD4+ T cells sorted from PBMCs, collected 15 days after the yellow fever booster vaccination. The receptors come from a young man who received the YFV17D yellow fever vaccine.

The chain is built from TRBV25-1 and TRBJ1-4; 8 nucleotides match TRBD1. The CDR3 runs 15 residues. V trimming: 3 bases; J trimming: 6 bases; junction bases outside the gene matches: 6. Germline CDR1 is MGHDK and CDR2 is SYGVNS. The CDR3 bases are TGTGCCAGCAGTGAGTCCGGGACAGGAGATGAAAAACTGTTTTTT. Translation: CASSESGTGDEKLFF. The variable domain in full, with the rest retrieved from reference TRBV25-1 and TRBJ1-4, is EADIYQTPRYLVIGTGKKITLECSQTMGHDKMYWYQQDPGMELHLIHYSYGVNSTEKGDLSSESTVSRIRTEHFPLTLESARPSHTSQYLCASSESGTGDEKLFFGSGTQLSVL.

The chain is built from TRBV3-1 and TRBJ2-7, with TRBD2 matching over 8 bases. The V gene's germline CDR1 is LGHDT and CDR2 YNNKEL (reference sequence). V dropped 0 bases and J dropped 7; count of bases not matched to a gene: 14. The CDR3 is 17 amino acids. CDR3 protein: CASSQDPGAGLAWEQYF. The DNA for the CDR3 is TGTGCCAGCAGCCAAGACCCTGGGGCCGGACTAGCCTGGGAGCAGTACTTC.

This clonotype was observed a few times. The chain employs TRBV6-1 and TRBJ1-2; D unclear. V was trimmed by 0 bases and J by 5 bases, leaving 13 bases between them. The germline gives CDR1 MNHNS, CDR2 SASEGT. CDR3 size: 15 residues. CDR3: CASSEAQTELYGYTF. The CDR3 nucleotides read TGTGCCAGCAGTGAAGCTCAGACGGAACTTTATGGCTACACCTTC.

This clonotype showed up many times. CDR3 nucleotides: TGTGCCAGCAGCTGGACACTAGCGGCGAACACCGGGGAGCTGTTTTTT. It codes for CASSWTLAANTGELFF. The V gene is TRBV7-6, the J gene TRBJ2-2; 8 bases are a match to TRBD2. CDR3 length equals 16 residues. Germline V CDR1 and CDR2: SGHVS, FNYEAQ. Losses at the gene ends were 4 bases for V and 0 bases for J; bases not matched to a gene: 4.

The chain uses TRBV6-5 and TRBJ1-6; no definite D call. The CDR3 has 14 amino acids. Germline V gives CDR1 MNHEY, CDR2 SVGAGI. V was shortened by 0 bases and J by 3 bases, with 3 bases between the two germline ends. CDR3 nucleotide sequence: TGTGCCAGCAGTTACTCGAACTATAATTCACCCCTCCACTTT. The encoded protein is CASSYSNYNSPLHF.

This chain uses TRBV5-1 with TRBJ2-7, with 7 positions matching TRBD1. The CDR3 is 12 amino acids. With 0 bases clipped from V and 8 bases from J, the junction kept 2 bases outside the gene matches. Per the germline V gene, CDR1 is SGHRS and CDR2 is YFSETQ. CDR3: CASSLGDSQQYF. The CDR3 nucleotides read TGCGCCAGCAGCTTGGGGGACAGTCAGCAGTACTTC.

The chain has TRBV29-1 and TRBJ2-5; weak D call: TRBD1 (5 bases). CDR1 SQVTM and CDR2 ANQGSEA come from the germline V gene. V was shortened by 7 bases and J by 3 bases, with 21 bases between the two germline ends. The CDR3 is 15 residues long. This CDR3 reads CSAKGGQGLKETQYF. The CDR3 DNA is TGCAGCGCCAAGGGCGGCCAGGGCTTAAAAGAGACCCAGTACTTC.

The CDR3 region has the DNA TGTGCCAGCAGCCAAGTGGGCTACATCACCGGGGAGCTGTTTTTT. Translating it yields CASSQVGYITGELFF. The chain employs TRBV4-2 and TRBJ2-2; no clear D gene. Germline assignment: CDR1 LGHNA and CDR2 YNFKEQ. The CDR3 sequence is 15 residues long. Between the trimmed V and J ends, which lost 1 base and 4 bases, there was a span of 10 bases.

There are a few counts of this clonotype. The chain carries TRBV10-3 and TRBJ2-2; D may be TRBD1 or TRBD2 (6 bases each). Germline lookup yields CDR1 ENHRY and CDR2 SYGVKD. The CDR3 totals 13 residues. CDR3: CAVEGENTGELFF. As DNA, the CDR3 is TGTGCAGTGGAGGGGGAGAACACCGGGGAGCTGTTTTTT.

This clonotype was counted a few times. V gene TRBV11-2 combines with J gene TRBJ2-1, with a tentative D call TRBD1 (5 bases). The V gene lost 0 bases and the J gene lost 6 bases, with 6 bases spanning the gap. This CDR3 region has 13 residues. Germline values: CDR1 SGHAT, CDR2 FQNNGV. This chain's CDR3 is CASSLDRGNEQFF. As DNA, the CDR3 is TGTGCCAGCAGCTTAGATAGGGGCAATGAGCAGTTCTTC.

The genes are TRBV27 and TRBJ1-1; unclear D gene. V was cut by 4 bases and J by 4 bases, with 16 bases left in between. Germline V lookup: CDR1 MNHEY, CDR2 SMNVEV (reference sequence). This CDR3 is built from 15 residues. The CDR3 region is CASSSPGLGGTEAFF. The CDR3 DNA sequence: TGTGCCAGCAGTTCCCCTGGTTTGGGTGGCACTGAAGCTTTCTTT.

In its sample, this clonotype was seen a few times. The rearrangement uses TRBV7-2 and TRBJ2-5, with D possibly being TRBD1 or TRBD2 (5 bases each). This CDR3 has 15 residues. CDR1 and CDR2 from the germline V gene are SGHTA and FQGNSA. V was cut by 3 bases and J by 2 bases, with 13 bases left in between. DNA of the CDR3: TGTGCCAGCAGCTTGGGGGAGCCGGGGCAAGAGACCCAGTACTTC. Its translation is CASSLGEPGQETQYF.

This clonotype was seen repeatedly, ten times or more. This chain connects TRBV5-1 to TRBJ2-2; tentative D call: TRBD2 (5 bases). Germline loops: CDR1 SGHRS, CDR2 YFSETQ. V lost 5 bases to trimming and J lost 5 bases, with 10 bases between them. There are 13 residues in the CDR3. CDR3 coding DNA: TGCGCCAGCAGTGAACGGGATACCGGGGAGCTGTTTTTT. This translates into CASSERDTGELFF.

This sequence joins TRBV7-9 and TRBJ2-1, with D possibly matching TRBD2 (7 bases). Germline CDR1 SEHNR, CDR2 FQNEAQ (reference sequence). The CDR3 length is 16 residues. V was pared by 5 bases and J by 5 bases, with 19 bases between. DNA for the CDR3: TGTGCCAGCAGCGCCGGGGGGACACGAAACCACAATGAGCAGTTCTTC. Translation gives CASSAGGTRNHNEQFF.

This clonotype was detected a few times. V is TRBV7-2 and J is TRBJ2-2; maybe TRBD2 (6 bases). This CDR3 region has 13 residues. From germline, CDR1 is SGHTA and CDR2 FQGNSA. The V end lost 1 base, the J end lost 9 bases, and 9 bases lay between the germline ends. The CDR3 reads CASSLGGVRELFF. The CDR3 DNA sequence: TGTGCCAGCAGCTTAGGGGGGGTCCGGGAGCTGTTTTTT.

V is TRBV7-2 and J is TRBJ2-7; TRBD2 matches 9 bases. The CDR3 is 15 amino acids. J was trimmed by 7 bases and V by 5 bases; bases with no gene match: 12. In germline, CDR1 is SGHTA, CDR2 FQGNSA. The CDR3 DNA reads as TGTGCCAGCAGCCTTAGCGGGAGAGGGCTGGGTGAGCAGTACTTC. Protein sequence: CASSLSGRGLGEQYF.

A few counts support this clonotype. The chain has TRBV20-1 and TRBJ2-7; D not resolved. The V end lost 4 bases, the J end lost 4 bases, and 11 bases lay between the germline ends. The CDR3 totals 12 residues. CDR1 is DFQATT and CDR2 is SNEGSKA in the germline V gene (reference sequence). CDR3 in DNA: TGCAGTGCTAACCCCCCAGCATACGAGCAGTACTTC. This encodes CSANPPAYEQYF.

This clonotype was picked up a small number of times. The CDR3 DNA reads as TGTGCCAGTAGTACGCCTAGCGGAGGCACCGGGGAGCTGTTTTTT. It specifies CASSTPSGGTGELFF. V usage is TRBV19 and J usage is TRBJ2-2, with 7 bases that match TRBD2. The CDR3 spans 15 residues. The V gene end was trimmed by 4 bases and the J gene end by 4 bases; junction bases not matched to a gene: 6. Germline CDR1 is LNHDA and CDR2 is SQIVND (reference sequence). Using reference TRBV19 and TRBJ2-2 for the parts outside the CDR3, the full variable domain is DGGITQSPKYLFRKEGQNVTLSCEQNLNHDAMYWYRQDPGQGLRLIYYSQIVNDFQKGDIAEGYSVSREKKESFPLTVTSAQKNPTAFYLCASSTPSGGTGELFFGEGSRLTVL.

This chain connects TRBV4-2 to TRBJ2-7, with D maybe TRBD1 (6 bases). Trimming pared 0 bases from V and 1 base from J, leaving 19 bases between. CDR3 length equals 18 residues. CDR1 and CDR2 from the germline V gene are LGHNA and YNFKEQ. The CDR3 nucleotides read TGTGCCAGCAGCCAAGATGGCCCCAGGGGACAACGGTCCTACGAGCAGTACTTC. Its translation: CASSQDGPRGQRSYEQYF.

The rearrangement uses TRBV25-1 and TRBJ2-5; a possible D gene is TRBD2 (5 bases). Germline V gene sequence: CDR1 MGHDK, CDR2 SYGVNS. CDR3 length: 14 residues. Trimming pared 3 bases from V and 5 bases from J, leaving 13 bases between. The CDR3 DNA follows: TGTGCCAGCAGTGAGTATGGAGGAGGTGAGACCCAGTACTTC. Translated: CASSEYGGGETQYF.